This TCR beta chain comes out of a study of glioma-infiltrating T cells after dendritic cell vaccination. Study background: Glioblastoma patients came from Phase I and II dendritic cell vaccination trials.

The CDR3 sequence is 15 residues long. Germline V CDR1 and CDR2: MGHRA, YSYEKL. V was cut by 1 base and J by 1 base, with 10 bases left in between. None of the glioblastoma patients had an isocitrate dehydrogenase mutation. Clones were sequenced by immunoSEQ multiplex PCR, and TCRdb holds only the in-frame ones, with some missing. The table includes approximately 84,000 clones, 86% detected once. The sequence came from a human donor with glioblastoma. V gene TRBV4-1 combines with J gene TRBJ1-1; no definite D call. Sequencing used blood, obtained before dendritic cell vaccination. The CDR3 region has the DNA TGCGCCAGCAGCCAAGGGTGGCAGGAGAACACTGAAGCTTTCTTT. Its translation: CASSQGWQENTEAFF.